This T cell receptor (beta chain) appears in the sequencing data of a study of T cells in tuberculosis. Cells were sorted from thawed PBMC rested overnight and stained with GMM-loaded CD1B tetramer, viability dye and anti-CD3. C32 glucose monomycolate from Rhodococcus equi was loaded onto the CD1B tetramers. PBMC for tetramer sorting were first depleted of CD14-expressing monocytes. Approximately 100,000 tetramer-negative cells were sorted from each donor. A word on this clone: The same CDR3 also results from other DNA sequences found in this sample.

Chain pairing is unknown; alpha and beta were sequenced separately. Profiling relied on immunoSEQ multiplex PCR, and the TCRdb table lists in-frame clones only, not all of them. Among approximately 60,000 clones listed, around 86% were seen once. What was sequenced was CD1b-GMM tetramer-negative cells sorted from PBMCs. This receptor was obtained from an adult woman with latent tuberculosis.

The CDR3 reads CASSRLAGGTDTQYF. CDR3 bases: TGTGCCAGCAGTCGACTAGCGGGAGGCACAGATACGCAGTATTTT. The rearrangement uses TRBV2 and TRBJ2-3; TRBD2 agrees at 12 bases. Germline values: CDR1 SNHLY, CDR2 FYNNEI. V shed 5 bases and J 1 base; nucleotides not matched to a gene: 1. The CDR3 has 15 residues.